Each of the 18 T cell receptor beta chains below was sequenced from the same sample in a study of control samples from healthy donors and cancer patients. Data came from immunoSEQ multiplex PCR; TCRdb stores just in-frame clones and leaves some out. The sample holds about 120,000 clones; over 90% are singletons and the top ten take approximately 2.5%. The sample was blood. Source of these receptors: a man aged 25 to 40 in good health.

The chain uses TRBV7-9 and TRBJ1-2, with no clear D. The CDR3 spans 12 residues. V lost 5 bases and J 4 bases, leaving 8 bases between the germline ends. Germline V CDR1 and CDR2: SEHNR, FQNEAQ (reference sequence). This CDR3 is CASSPPGYGYTF. For the CDR3, the DNA is TGTGCCAGCAGCCCTCCGGGCTATGGCTACACCTTC.

This sequence joins TRBV2 and TRBJ1-5; 8 positions agree with TRBD1. Trimming cost V 1 base and J 3 bases; bases outside gene matches: 5. The CDR3 is 16 amino acids. The germline gives CDR1 SNHLY, CDR2 FYNNEI. The CDR3 nucleotides are TGTGCCAGCAGTGAAGGAGGCAGGGGGCACAATCAGCCCCAGCATTTT. Amino acid sequence: CASSEGGRGHNQPQHF. The full variable domain, its missing parts supplied by reference TRBV2 and TRBJ1-5, is EPEVTQTPSHQVTQMGQEVILRCVPISNHLYFYWYRQILGQKVEFLVSFYNNEISEKSEIFDDQFSVERPDGSNFTLKIRSTKLEDSAMYFCASSEGGRGHNQPQHFGDGTRLSIL.

This chain links TRBV9 with TRBJ2-1, with 8 bases lining up with TRBD1. V was clipped by 4 bases and J by 4 bases; unmatched bases: 10. This CDR3 is 16 amino acids long. In germline, CDR1 is SGDLS, CDR2 YYNGEE. CDR3 sequence: CASSNERDRTYNEQFF. The CDR3 bases are TGTGCCAGCAGCAACGAGAGGGACAGGACGTACAATGAGCAGTTCTTC. Using reference TRBV9 and TRBJ2-1 for the parts outside the CDR3, the full variable domain is DSGVTQTPKHLITATGQRVTLRCSPRSGDLSVYWYQQSLDQGLQFLIQYYNGEERAKGNILERFSAQQFPDLHSELNLSSLELGDSALYFCASSNERDRTYNEQFFGPGTRLTVL.

This clone has a handful of counts. The CDR3 region is CASSPKLTQETQYF. DNA of the CDR3: TGTGCCAGCAGTCCCAAGCTAACCCAAGAGACCCAGTACTTC. The gene calls are TRBV6-6 and TRBJ2-5; no clear D gene. V lost 5 bases, J lost 1 base, and 11 bases lay in between. This CDR3 comprises 14 residues. Germline values: CDR1 MNHNY, CDR2 SVGAGI (reference sequence).

The J gene is TRBJ1-1, the V gene TRBV5-4; weak D call: TRBD1 (5 bases). Germline CDR1 and CDR2: SGHNT and YYREEE (reference sequence). Between the trimmed V and J ends, which lost 4 bases and 7 bases, there was a span of 14 bases. CDR3 length: 13 residues. CDR3 protein: CASSPQTGLEAFF. The CDR3 DNA follows: TGTGCCAGCAGCCCGCAGACGGGGCTTGAAGCTTTCTTT.

The chain has TRBV5-1 and TRBJ2-2; D call uncertain. This CDR3 region has 15 residues. Per germline, CDR1 SGHRS and CDR2 YFSETQ. The V gene lost 1 base and the J gene lost 2 bases, with 9 bases spanning the gap. The CDR3 sequence: CASSLPTGNTGELFF. DNA of the CDR3: TGCGCCAGCAGCTTGCCTACTGGAAACACCGGGGAGCTGTTTTTT.

The CDR3 loop is CATSGRLASYEQYF. Here the CDR3 DNA reads TGTGCCACCAGCGGGCGTTTAGCCTCCTACGAGCAGTACTTC. V gene TRBV15 combines with J gene TRBJ2-7; D uncertain. The V gene lost 5 bases and the J gene lost 0 bases, with 11 bases spanning the gap. Germline V CDR1 and CDR2: LNHNV, YYDKDF (reference sequence). The CDR3 is made up of 14 amino acids.

This sequence joins TRBV4-1 and TRBJ2-7; D is unresolved. The CDR3 totals 13 residues. CDR1 is MGHRA, CDR2 YSYEKL, per germline. Trimming shortened V by 1 base and J by 5 bases, and 9 bases separated the two germline ends. CDR3: CASSQGPLNEQYV. DNA of the CDR3: TGCGCCAGCAGCCAAGGTCCGCTCAACGAGCAGTACGTC.

This clone was picked up a small number of times. V usage is TRBV19 and J usage is TRBJ2-1; D not resolved. The CDR3 totals 15 residues. Germline values: CDR1 LNHDA, CDR2 SQIVND (reference sequence). Trimming stripped 5 bases from V and 0 bases from J, with 11 bases between. The CDR3 spells CASSVSSSSYNEQFF. CDR3 sequence (DNA): TGTGCCAGTAGTGTGAGTTCTAGCTCCTACAATGAGCAGTTCTTC.

V is TRBV19 and J is TRBJ1-1; 9 bases line up with TRBD1. There are 15 residues in the CDR3. Germline CDR1 is LNHDA and CDR2 is SQIVND (reference sequence). J lost 1 base, V lost 5 bases, and 5 bases had no gene match. CDR3 coding DNA: TGTGCCAGTAGTCCCATGGACAGGGGGAACACTGAAGCTTTCTTT. The encoded protein is CASSPMDRGNTEAFF.

The chain links TRBV5-1 to TRBJ2-1; D may be TRBD1 or TRBD2 (5 bases each). The CDR3 contains 14 residues. The V gene's germline CDR1 is SGHRS and CDR2 YFSETQ. Trimming removed 2 bases from V and 8 bases from J, with 14 bases in between. CDR3 sequence (DNA): TGCGCCAGCAGCTTAGGGGTAAAGGGAGATGAGCAGTTCTTC. Translation: CASSLGVKGDEQFF.

In the case of this clone: In this CDR3 the conserved last residue, phenylalanine or tryptophan, is missing, so a read error is likely. The DNA is omitted, as the CDR3 cannot be located on it reliably, and the CDR3 follows TCRdb's listing. The V gene is TRBV4-1, the J gene TRBJ2-6. The CDR3 length equals 12 residues, ends included. Germline CDR1 reads MGHRA; CDR2 reads YSYEKL. CDR3: CASSQDRGRGQT.

J is TRBJ1-1 and V is TRBV7-9; D is undetermined. V was trimmed by 6 bases and J by 6 bases, leaving 14 bases between them. The V gene's germline CDR1 is SEHNR and CDR2 FQNEAQ (reference sequence). The CDR3 has 13 residues. The DNA for the CDR3 is TGTGCCAGCAGGCGGGGAGAGTTCCCTGAAGCTTTCTTT. It translates to CASRRGEFPEAFF.

This clone was seen a single time. The chain recombines TRBV6-5 with TRBJ2-3; 8 nucleotides match TRBD2. This CDR3 comprises 14 residues. J gave up 2 bases and V 5 bases, and 3 bases lay outside the gene matches. Germline assignment: CDR1 MNHEY and CDR2 SVGAGI. This chain's CDR3 is CASSSGGLTDTQYF. In DNA form, the CDR3 reads TGTGCCAGCAGTAGCGGGGGCCTCACAGATACGCAGTATTTT.

This chain uses TRBV5-1 with TRBJ1-1; D uncertain. There are 16 residues in the CDR3. Trimming cost V 1 base and J 5 bases, with 18 bases left between them. Germline assignment: CDR1 SGHRS and CDR2 YFSETQ. CDR3 amino acids: CASSLQSGSLGTEAFF. Here the CDR3 DNA reads TGCGCCAGCAGCTTGCAGTCCGGGTCGCTAGGGACTGAAGCTTTCTTT.

This clone was counted once. This sequence joins TRBV28 and TRBJ1-1; possible D gene TRBD1, 6 bases. The CDR3 totals 14 residues. Germline CDR1 MDHEN, CDR2 SYDVKM. V was trimmed by 4 bases and J by 4 bases, leaving 13 bases between them. The CDR3 reads CASSSTGLGTEAFF. The CDR3 DNA follows: TGTGCCAGCAGTTCTACAGGGTTGGGCACTGAAGCTTTCTTT.

The count of this clone is one. The chain carries TRBV11-2 and TRBJ2-5; D is uncertain. V lost 5 bases and J 0 bases, leaving 16 bases between the germline ends. Germline CDR1 and CDR2: SGHAT and FQNNGV. The CDR3 is 16 residues long. The chain's CDR3 is CASSAPIQQYQETQYF. For the CDR3, the DNA is TGTGCCAGCAGCGCACCTATACAACAGTACCAAGAGACCCAGTACTTC.

V gene TRBV7-8 combines with J gene TRBJ1-3, with D hard to call. This CDR3 has 14 residues. The germline V gene has CDR1 SGHVS and CDR2 FQNEAQ. The V end was cut by 0 bases, the J end by 7 bases, with 10 bases between. This chain's CDR3 is CASSLALSGNTIYF. CDR3 nucleotides: TGTGCCAGCAGCTTAGCGCTAAGTGGGAACACCATATATTTT.